The source of this T cell receptor (beta chain) is a study of response to subunit inactivated influenza vaccine. Findings and caveats of the study: Every seasonal influenza vaccination brings in few new T cells, the authors suggested.

TCRdb independently ran MiXCR on the RT-PCR reads; one entry per CDR3 protein. The sample holds about 700,000 distinct CDR3 sequences, 11% to 15% seen once. This clonotype was observed a handful of times. The antigen is not known. CDR1 is MGHRA, CDR2 YSYEKL, per germline. Losses at the gene ends were 5 bases for V and 0 bases for J; bases not matched to a gene: 10. The CDR3 covers 17 residues. This TCR was recovered from a man in his fifties or sixties who received an inactivated influenza vaccine. This specimen consisted of PBMCs from blood, obtained 14 to 15 days before vaccination. This chain joins TRBV4-1 and TRBJ1-1; 9 bases match TRBD1. The CDR3 DNA reads TGCGCCAGCAGCACAGACAGGGGGAACTTCATGAACACTGAAGCTTTCTTT. This translates into CASSTDRGNFMNTEAFF.